This TCR beta chain comes out of a study of blood T cell repertoires in COVID-19. Here immunoSEQ multiplex PCR was the method, and the copy in TCRdb shows in-frame clones only, minus some. The sample lists over 150,000 clones; more than 70% were seen once. CDR3 size: 14 residues. Germline V gene sequence: CDR1 GTSNPN, CDR2 SVGIG (reference sequence). V was clipped by 0 bases and J by 8 bases; unmatched bases: 8. The receptor was derived from an elderly woman with active or convalescent COVID-19. The specimen was peripheral blood. The chain employs TRBV30 and TRBJ1-2, with 8 bases matching TRBD1. DNA of the CDR3: TGTGCCTGGAGTGTAGACAGGGGCGCTCGGGGCTACACCTTC. Translation: CAWSVDRGARGYTF.